This record concerns one T cell receptor beta chain sequence. This clonotype was recorded at least ten times. The specificity of this receptor is unknown. No much larger clonotype is one base removed from it; base qualities were not supplied. The data stem from a study of T cells in Graves' hyperthyroidism and ophthalmopathy (dated by TCRdb to the late 2010s). As for the study more broadly: Peripheral blood samples were taken at initial diagnosis, before any treatment was given. To identify distinguishing TCR V-J signatures, a discovery cohort of about 100 patients was used, comprising some 43 with Graves' ophthalmopathy and some 60 with stable Graves' hyperthyroidism. Prospective prediction of ophthalmopathy was tested in an independent validation cohort of 18 hyperthyroidism patients and 15 to 17 patients who later progressed to ophthalmopathy. The approximately 90 discovery patients were divided at random into training and test sets in a 7:3 ratio. Thyroid tissue and blood T-cell repertoires from six Graves' hyperthyroidism patients were also compared in the study. After blood sampling, hyperthyroidism patients were treated with methimazole at a starting dose of 30 mg daily, and ophthalmopathy patients were treated with high-dose intravenous methylprednisolone. The paper describes TCR Vbeta CDR3 sequencing of 120 to 150 peripheral blood samples, made up of approximately 40 ophthalmopathy patients, around 78 hyperthyroidism patients and 17 progressor patients.

Overall study results and their limits: A model built on a 13 V-J signature distinguished ophthalmopathy from stable hyperthyroidism, reaching around 87% sensitivity and 81% to 83% specificity in cross-validation and 80%/75% in testing. Most expanded thyroid clonotypes (frequency above 0.001) were also detected in blood, a finding suggesting that blood repertoires may reflect thyroid immune responses. No statistical method was used to set the sample size in advance, and investigators knew the group allocation. During validation, the model predicted progression to ophthalmopathy a median of roughly 7.1 months ahead of onset, with more than 60% sensitivity and roughly 72% specificity.

Reading the germline V gene (reference sequence) gives CDR1 DFQATT and CDR2 SNEGSKA. Germline trimming: 3 bases from V, 3 bases from J; junction bases outside gene matches: 13. The cysteine opens and the phenylalanine closes a CDR3 of 18 amino acids. The retained sequence is limited to the CDR3, 54 bases, with the frame set at the first base. Stable Graves' hyperthyroidism was defined as the absence of progression to ophthalmopathy over 18 months of follow-up. The hyperthyroidism patients were between 18 and 65 years old and newly diagnosed, with a disease duration of less than 2 months. Exclusion was applied to patients with uncontrolled infections, other autoimmune diseases, pregnancy or lactation. Clinical symptoms, serum thyroxine and TRAb, thyroid ultrasound, and orbital computed tomography formed the basis for the diagnoses. PBMCs were separated from over 9 ml of fresh peripheral blood using Ficoll-Paque density gradient centrifugation. Total RNA was extracted using Trizol reagent, and RNA quality was assessed on an Agilent 2100 Bioanalyzer.

The TCR beta CDR3 regions were amplified from the RNA transcripts. For the first round of RT-PCR on the TCR CDR3, the HTBI primer set was used together with the Qiagen OneStep RT-PCR kit. A second multiplex PCR round built the libraries, followed by size selection and purification. The libraries were sequenced on an Illumina HiSeq2000 using paired-end 100 bp reads. Under the source paper's analysis protocol: SOAPnuke was used to process the raw data, throwing out any read that contained adapters or uncalled bases, had a mean Phred below 15, or lacked an exact constant-primer or identifier match. High-quality paired reads were merged using COPE v1.2.5, and each unique nucleotide sequence was defined as a clonotype. MiTCR v1.1 was used to align the clonotypes against IMGT TRBV, TRBD and TRBJ reference segments. The analysis was restricted to V-J combinations with a frequency above 0.0001, which together covered 99.2% of the repertoires. A TCS score was defined as the ratio between F50 (clonal expansion) and ExV (chaos), using BLOSUM62-based TCRdist between CDR3 peptides within each V-J. Welch's t-statistics and random forest reduced roughly 540 V-J features to roughly 13, which were used in a naive Bayes classifier (R e1071). TCRdb trimmed public reads at Q25 via fastp, called clones via MiXCR and kept in-frame beta chains. Under each unique CDR3 protein, matching rows form one entry showing the most common genes and DNA. TCRdb, not the authors, supplied the V and J calls. This sample comprises around 200,000 distinct CDR3 sequences, about 18% of them detected only once. Roughly two fifths of the sample is held by the ten biggest clonotypes.

The clonotype originates from a man aged 35-49 years with Graves' hyperthyroidism. Sequenced: blood. The chain joins TRBV20-1 to TRBJ2-3, and TRBD2 matches 12 of the central bases. CDR3 reads: CSASVLAGGRTSTDTQYF. The DNA sequence is as follows: TGCAGTGCTAGTGTACTAGCGGGGGGCCGAACATCTACAGATACGCAGTATTTT.